This TCR beta chain was sequenced in a study of CD8 T cells in Susac syndrome. The CDR3 extends over 19 amino acids. The germline V gene has CDR1 KGHDR and CDR2 SFDVKD. After removal of 8 bases from V and 1 base from J, the junction contained 19 bases not matched to a gene. Random hexamers primed reverse transcription of 0.5 to 1 ug RNA. Amplification of the TCR beta CDR3 was carried out by immunoSEQ multiplex PCR, which spanned a total of 54 Vbeta and 13 Jbeta segments. MiXCR, applied by TCRdb to the immunoSEQ multiplex PCR reads, yields one record per CDR3 protein. The sample carries about 200,000 distinct CDR3 sequences, roughly 94% recorded once. Blood CD8+ and CD4+ T cells underwent high-throughput TCR beta sequencing.

This receptor was identified in a human donor in good health. The chain couples TRBV24-1 to TRBJ2-1; 7 bases are a match to TRBD2. Sequenced input: CD4+ T cells from PBMCs. CDR3 residues: CATTGEGGRLVWSYNEQFF. The DNA of the CDR3 is TGTGCCACCACCGGGGAAGGCGGGAGATTGGTTTGGTCCTACAATGAGCAGTTCTTC.